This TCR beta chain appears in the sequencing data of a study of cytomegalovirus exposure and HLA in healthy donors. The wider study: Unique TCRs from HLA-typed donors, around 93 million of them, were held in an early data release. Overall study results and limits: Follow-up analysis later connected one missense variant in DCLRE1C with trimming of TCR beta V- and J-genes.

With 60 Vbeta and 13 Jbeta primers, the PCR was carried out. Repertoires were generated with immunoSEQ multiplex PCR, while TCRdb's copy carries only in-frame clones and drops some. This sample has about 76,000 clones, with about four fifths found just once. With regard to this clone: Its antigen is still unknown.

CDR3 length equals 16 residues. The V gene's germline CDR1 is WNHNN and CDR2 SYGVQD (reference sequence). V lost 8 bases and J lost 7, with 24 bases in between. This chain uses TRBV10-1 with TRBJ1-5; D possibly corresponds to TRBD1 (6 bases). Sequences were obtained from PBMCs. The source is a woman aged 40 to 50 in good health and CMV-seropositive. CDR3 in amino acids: CASPTLAHRERQPQHF. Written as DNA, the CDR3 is TGCGCCAGCCCTACTCTGGCCCACAGGGAGCGGCAGCCCCAGCATTTT.